This T cell receptor beta chain was captured in a study of radiation and T cells in renal cell carcinoma. At the level of the study: Nephrectomy followed 15 Gy stereotactic body radiation by 4 weeks. The study's findings and limits: Baseline intratumoral clonotype presence is unknown without pretreatment biopsies. From baseline, blood top tumor clonotypes peaked at 2 weeks post-radiation.

Looked up from germline, CDR1 is SGHRS and CDR2 is YFSETQ. This CDR3 is built from 12 residues. V was clipped by 0 bases and J by 5 bases, with 5 bases between them. On this clone: Its antigen remains unknown.

Time point noted: baseline pretreatment blood. Treatment indicated: 15 Gy SBRT to primary tumor, nephrectomy 4 weeks later. Only in-frame clones appear in the TCRdb table, and some are missing; sequencing was by immunoSEQ multiplex PCR. The profile covers about 140,000 clones, with 83% appearing a single time and under 30% taken by the ten largest. The chain uses TRBV5-1 and TRBJ2-5; D is undetermined. This TCR came from a woman in her forties or fifties with renal cell carcinoma. The material sequenced was blood, taken from a patient whose treatment included radiotherapy and nephrectomy. The CDR3 here is CASSLGRETQYF. CDR3 sequence (DNA): TGCGCCAGCAGCTTGGGTCGTGAGACCCAGTACTTC.